This entry lists 22 T cell receptor beta chains sequenced from one sample in a study of CD8+ T cells in alopecia areata. The treatment was: oral pan-JAK inhibitor, 5-10 mg twice daily. Reverse transcription of extracted RNA yielded cDNA, which provided the sequencing template. The table came from immunoSEQ multiplex PCR; TCRdb's copy has only in-frame clones and leaves some out. The sample contains around 160,000 clones, 60% to 75% of which appear only once. The sample here was CD4+ T cells sorted from blood, taken at week 24, from a patient treated with tofacitinib. These receptors all come from a human donor with alopecia areata.

This chain links TRBV9 with TRBJ2-3, with 7 bases fitting TRBD1. Germline V gives CDR1 SGDLS, CDR2 YYNGEE. V lost 4 bases to trimming and J lost 4 bases; unmatched junction nucleotides: 3. CDR3 size: 13 residues. The CDR3 loop is CASSTGQADTQYF. The CDR3 nucleotides read TGTGCCAGCAGCACTGGACAGGCAGATACGCAGTATTTT.

The V call is TRBV6-1, the J call TRBJ2-3; D is uncertain. The CDR3 runs to 16 residues. V lost 4 bases and J 3 bases, leaving 17 bases between the germline ends. Germline CDR1 MNHNS, CDR2 SASEGT. The chain's CDR3 is CASSGVSDRVTDTQYF. CDR3 bases: TGTGCCAGCAGTGGGGTCAGCGACCGGGTTACAGATACGCAGTATTTT.

The CDR3 DNA reads as TGTGCCAGCAGTGAAGTAAGGGGTAGCACAGATACGCAGTATTTT. It encodes CASSEVRGSTDTQYF. This chain connects TRBV2 to TRBJ2-3, with D perhaps matching TRBD1 (5 bases). V dropped 1 base and J dropped 0 bases, with 8 bases sitting between them. Germline values: CDR1 SNHLY, CDR2 FYNNEI. The CDR3 runs 15 residues.

CDR3 sequence: CASSYAGTGDGYTF. The CDR3, as DNA: TGTGCCAGCAGTTACGCCGGGACAGGGGATGGCTACACCTTC. The V and J genes are TRBV6-5 and TRBJ1-2; 10 nucleotides align to TRBD1. V was pared by 2 bases and J by 6 bases, with 3 bases of the junction left unmatched. The CDR3 is made up of 14 amino acids. CDR1 is MNHEY, CDR2 SVGAGI, per germline.

The V gene is TRBV19, the J gene TRBJ1-6; D remains unclear. Germline CDR1 is LNHDA and CDR2 is SQIVND (reference sequence). The CDR3 spans 15 residues. Trimming shortened V by 3 bases and J by 10 bases, and 16 bases separated the two germline ends. The chain's CDR3 is CASSMAVGSESPLHF. DNA for the CDR3: TGTGCCAGTAGTATGGCCGTGGGCAGCGAATCACCCCTCCACTTT.

V and J are TRBV5-1 and TRBJ1-1; no clear D gene. Trimming pared 0 bases from V and 6 bases from J, leaving 18 bases between. CDR3 length equals 16 residues. Germline CDR1 reads SGHRS; CDR2 reads YFSETQ. DNA for the CDR3: TGCGCCAGCAGCTTGGAGGCCCATACCCCGGTGGCTGAAGCTTTCTTT. This sequence encodes CASSLEAHTPVAEAFF.

The CDR3 DNA reads TGTGCCAGCAGCGCGACCGACAGGTCCACAGATACGCAGTATTTT. Translated: CASSATDRSTDTQYF. V usage is TRBV5-6 and J usage is TRBJ2-3; D might be TRBD1 (6 bases). CDR3 length: 15 amino acids. The germline gives CDR1 SGHDT, CDR2 YYEEEE. V gave up 4 bases and J gave up 2 bases, with 14 bases separating them.

V is TRBV5-1 and J is TRBJ1-1; possibly TRBD1 for D (5 bases). The germline gives CDR1 SGHRS, CDR2 YFSETQ. V lost 4 bases and J 1 base, leaving 5 bases between the germline ends. The CDR3 extends over 12 amino acids. The CDR3 coding sequence is TGCGCCAGCAGCGGGGGGAACACTGAAGCTTTCTTT. Encoded protein: CASSGGNTEAFF.

This clone has only a few counts. CDR3 nucleotides: TGCAGCGTTGAGGTGGGGACAACCTACGAGCAGTACTTC. Translation gives CSVEVGTTYEQYF. This sequence joins TRBV29-1 and TRBJ2-7, with a possible D match to TRBD1 (6 bases). Trimming took 3 bases from V and 2 from J, leaving 11 bases between them. This CDR3 is 13 amino acids long. CDR1 is SQVTM and CDR2 is ANQGSEA in the germline V gene.

The rearrangement links TRBV4-2 to TRBJ2-6, with unresolved D. Trimming removed 10 bases from V and 3 bases from J, with 10 bases in between. Germline-derived CDR1 and CDR2 are LGHNA and YNFKEQ. This CDR3 has 13 residues. As DNA, the CDR3 is TGTGCCACATTCGCGCGTGGGGCCAACGTCCTGACTTTC. Translating it yields CATFARGANVLTF.

The chain links TRBV5-1 to TRBJ1-2; 8 nucleotides align to TRBD1. Trimming at V came to 4 bases and at J to 0 bases, leaving 8 bases not matched to a gene. The germline CDR1 and CDR2 sequences are SGHRS and YFSETQ. CDR3 length: 16 amino acids. CDR3: CASSPRDRMTNYGYTF. CDR3 nucleotide sequence: TGCGCCAGCAGCCCCCGGGACAGGATGACTAACTATGGCTACACCTTC.

The chain employs TRBV2 and TRBJ2-7, with D perhaps matching TRBD2 (6 bases). The germline gives CDR1 SNHLY, CDR2 FYNNEI. CDR3 length: 13 residues. CDR3 DNA sequence: TGTGCTGCAAGCAAGGACTATTCCTACGAGCAGTACTTC. Encoded protein: CAASKDYSYEQYF.

In this sample, this clone turned up once. The V gene is TRBV25-1, the J gene TRBJ2-4; D possibly corresponds to TRBD2 (6 bases). CDR1 is MGHDK, CDR2 SYGVNS, per germline. The germline V and J ends were trimmed by 8 bases and 9 bases, with 11 bases remaining between them. The CDR3 totals 11 residues. The CDR3, as DNA: TGTGCCAGCGGTCGAGCGGGCATTCAGTACTTC. Translating it yields CASGRAGIQYF. The entire variable domain, with the rest obtained from reference TRBV25-1 and TRBJ2-4, is as follows: EADIYQTPRYLVIGTGKKITLECSQTMGHDKMYWYQQDPGMELHLIHYSYGVNSTEKGDLSSESTVSRIRTEHFPLTLESARPSHTSQYLCASGRAGIQYFGAGTRLSVL.

The chain combines TRBV30 with TRBJ1-6; D call uncertain. From germline, CDR1 is GTSNPN and CDR2 SVGIG (reference sequence). With 0 bases removed from V and 7 bases from J, the gap between germline ends came to 7 bases. The CDR3 runs 13 residues. CDR3 sequence (DNA): TGTGCCTGGAGTGTTGGGCAGAATTCACCCCTCCACTTT. Protein: CAWSVGQNSPLHF. The whole variable domain, filled in from reference TRBV30 and TRBJ1-6, reads SQTIHQWPATLVQPVGSPLSLECTVEGTSNPNLYWYRQAAGRGLQLLFYSVGIGQISSEVPQNLSASRPQDRQFILSSKKLLLSDSGFYLCAWSVGQNSPLHFGNGTRLTVT.

The J gene is TRBJ1-4, the V gene TRBV29-1; D ambiguous. The CDR3 is 13 amino acids. Trimming cost V 6 bases and J 5 bases, with 13 bases left between them. Germline V lookup: CDR1 SQVTM, CDR2 ANQGSEA. The CDR3 coding sequence is TGCAGCGTCGCGAAATTGGGGAATGAAAAACTGTTTTTT. The encoded protein is CSVAKLGNEKLFF.

The rearrangement uses TRBV18 and TRBJ2-1; 13 bases fit TRBD2. Trimming removed 4 bases from V and 6 bases from J; junction bases left unmatched: 6. The germline gives CDR1 KGHSH, CDR2 LQKENI. The CDR3 spans 16 residues. The CDR3 reads CASSLTTSGGPNEQFF. The CDR3 bases are TGTGCCAGCTCACTAACGACTAGCGGGGGGCCCAATGAGCAGTTCTTC.

Details on this clone: This sample also contains other DNA sequences that code for the same CDR3. The gene calls are TRBV29-1 and TRBJ2-5; the D gene is possibly TRBD2 (6 bases). Germline V CDR1 and CDR2: SQVTM, ANQGSEA. Trimming pared 6 bases from V and 5 bases from J, leaving 7 bases between. This CDR3 is built from 10 residues. The CDR3 DNA is TGCAGCGTCGGAGGGGAGACCCAGTACTTC. It codes for CSVGGETQYF.

CDR3 in DNA: TGCAGCGTAGGCATGCAGATACTCCGGGAGACCCAGTACTTC. As protein: CSVGMQILRETQYF. The genes are TRBV29-1 and TRBJ2-5; no firm D call. Looked up from germline, CDR1 is SQVTM and CDR2 is ANQGSEA. The V gene lost 6 bases and the J gene lost 5 bases, with 19 bases spanning the gap. The CDR3 totals 14 residues.

This rearrangement joins TRBV18 to TRBJ1-1; D not resolved. V lost 0 bases, J lost 7 bases, and 12 bases lay in between. This CDR3 is 14 amino acids long. CDR1 and CDR2 from the germline V gene are KGHSH and LQKENI. The CDR3 DNA follows: TGTGCCAGCTCACCACCGAGTTTAGCCAGTGAAGCTTTCTTT. This encodes CASSPPSLASEAFF.

V and J are TRBV5-1 and TRBJ1-6; no reliable D call. The germline V gene encodes CDR1 SGHRS and CDR2 YFSETQ. The CDR3 contains 15 residues. V lost 4 bases to trimming and J lost 10 bases, with 18 bases between them. CDR3 bases: TGCGCCAGCAGCCGCCCCGAAGGATCGGGGTCACCCCTCCACTTT. Protein product: CASSRPEGSGSPLHF.

The chain carries TRBV30 and TRBJ1-1; tentatively, D is TRBD1 (5 bases). CDR1 GTSNPN and CDR2 SVGIG come from the germline V gene (reference sequence). With 0 bases removed from V and 11 bases from J, the gap between germline ends came to 10 bases. This CDR3 comprises 11 residues. CDR3 sequence: CAWSVGGNAFF. DNA for the CDR3: TGTGCCTGGAGTGTGGGGGGTAACGCTTTCTTT.

The gene calls are TRBV4-1 and TRBJ2-7, with 7 nucleotides matching TRBD1. V lost 5 bases, J lost 2 bases, and 6 bases stayed unmatched. CDR1 MGHRA and CDR2 YSYEKL come from the germline V gene. This CDR3 spans 14 amino acids. CDR3 coding DNA: TGCGCCAGCAGCTTGGACAGGACCGCCTACGAGCAGTACTTC. Amino acid sequence: CASSLDRTAYEQYF.